A selection of T cell receptor beta chains follows, all from one sample in a study of vaccination and CD4 T cells after COVID-19. These receptors are not linked to any known antigen. TCRdb reprocessed the PCR reads with MiXCR, giving one entry per CDR3 protein. The data show about 4,000 distinct CDR3 sequences, 16% seen once. The sample taken for sequencing was CD4+ T cells from blood, cultured in vitro. The receptors shown here come from a human donor who had recovered from COVID-19. CDR3s include the opening cysteine and the closing phenylalanine or tryptophan. The order of the fields is D gene, J gene, clone size, V gene, CDR3 DNA, CDR3 protein. D genes are given only for firm matches. The size of a clone is reported for some rows only, either as once, few or many, or as a class for expanded clones.

d_call: .; j_call: TRBJ1-1; clone_size: .; v_call: TRBV5-6; cdr3_nt: TGTGCCAGCAGCAGGCAGGGCAACCCGAACACTGAAGCTTTCTTT; cdr3_aa: CASSRQGNPNTEAFF
d_call: TRBD2; j_call: TRBJ2-7; clone_size: few; v_call: TRBV6-5; cdr3_nt: TGTGCCAGCAGTTCCAGCGGGGGAACTACGTACGAGCAGTACTTC; cdr3_aa: CASSSSGGTTYEQYF
d_call: .; j_call: TRBJ2-1; clone_size: once; v_call: TRBV7-3; cdr3_nt: TGTGCCAGCAGTCCCGACAGGGGAGGGTACAATGAGCAGTTCTTC; cdr3_aa: CASSPDRGGYNEQFF
d_call: .; j_call: TRBJ1-1; clone_size: medium-sized; v_call: TRBV20-1; cdr3_nt: TGCAGTGCTACTGGACAGTTGAACACTGAAGCTTTCTTT; cdr3_aa: CSATGQLNTEAFF
d_call: .; j_call: TRBJ2-3; clone_size: .; v_call: TRBV9; cdr3_nt: TGTGCCAGCAGCGTAGGCCAGTTGGCTACGCAGTATTTT; cdr3_aa: CASSVGQLATQYF
d_call: .; j_call: TRBJ1-4; clone_size: large; v_call: TRBV20-1; cdr3_nt: TGCAGTGCTGGACAGGAAAAACTGTTTTTT; cdr3_aa: CSAGQEKLFF
d_call: .; j_call: TRBJ2-7; clone_size: .; v_call: TRBV28; cdr3_nt: TGTGCCAGCAGTCCAGACAGCGGCGAGCAGTACTTC; cdr3_aa: CASSPDSGEQYF
d_call: .; j_call: TRBJ2-7; clone_size: .; v_call: TRBV6-1; cdr3_nt: TGTGCCAGCAGTGTCCAAGCGCCCTACGAGCAGTACTTC; cdr3_aa: CASSVQAPYEQYF
d_call: TRBD1; j_call: TRBJ1-5; clone_size: few; v_call: TRBV5-8; cdr3_nt: TGTGCCAGCAGCCCTCGGACAGGGGATAATCAGCCCCAGCATTTT; cdr3_aa: CASSPRTGDNQPQHF
d_call: .; j_call: TRBJ1-1; clone_size: .; v_call: TRBV30; cdr3_nt: TGTGCCTGGAGTACAAGACCAAACACTGAAGCTTTCTTT; cdr3_aa: CAWSTRPNTEAFF
d_call: .; j_call: TRBJ1-6; clone_size: medium-sized; v_call: TRBV20-1; cdr3_nt: TGCAGTGCTAGGACGGAGAAAGGGTATAATTCACCCCTCCACTTT; cdr3_aa: CSARTEKGYNSPLHF
d_call: .; j_call: TRBJ1-1; clone_size: .; v_call: TRBV9; cdr3_nt: TGTGCCAGCAGCGGTCAAGGCAGTCTGAACACTGAAGCTTTCTTT; cdr3_aa: CASSGQGSLNTEAFF
d_call: .; j_call: TRBJ1-1; clone_size: .; v_call: TRBV29-1; cdr3_nt: TGCAGCGCAGCCCAGGGGCGGCGCACTGAAGCTTTCTTT; cdr3_aa: CSAAQGRRTEAFF
d_call: .; j_call: TRBJ1-1; clone_size: medium-sized; v_call: TRBV6-5; cdr3_nt: TGTGCCAGCAGTTACTGGACGGGGACTGAAGCTTTCTTT; cdr3_aa: CASSYWTGTEAFF
d_call: .; j_call: TRBJ1-3; clone_size: .; v_call: TRBV6-5; cdr3_nt: TGTGCCAGCAGTTACTCGGCAGGCTCTGGAAACACCATATATTTT; cdr3_aa: CASSYSAGSGNTIYF
d_call: .; j_call: TRBJ2-7; clone_size: .; v_call: TRBV19; cdr3_nt: TGTGCCAGTAGTAGGGACCTCTACGAGCAGTACTTC; cdr3_aa: CASSRDLYEQYF
d_call: .; j_call: TRBJ1-6; clone_size: .; v_call: TRBV19; cdr3_nt: TGTGCCAGTAGCTTTAGACAGGATAATTCACCCCTCCACTTT; cdr3_aa: CASSFRQDNSPLHF
d_call: .; j_call: TRBJ1-3; clone_size: few; v_call: TRBV30; cdr3_nt: TGTGCCTGGAAGGCAGGGGGAAACACCATATATTTT; cdr3_aa: CAWKAGGNTIYF
d_call: .; j_call: TRBJ2-3; clone_size: large; v_call: TRBV7-9; cdr3_nt: TGTGCCAGCAGCCCAACGGCGGCGGTTACAGATACGCAGTATTTT; cdr3_aa: CASSPTAAVTDTQYF
d_call: TRBD2; j_call: TRBJ2-1; clone_size: .; v_call: TRBV11-2; cdr3_nt: TGTGCCAGCAGCCCGCAGGTTCGTTTTCGAGCGGGGCGAATCAATGAGCAGTTCTTC; cdr3_aa: CASSPQVRFRAGRINEQFF
d_call: .; j_call: TRBJ1-2; clone_size: .; v_call: TRBV12-3/TRBV12-4; cdr3_nt: TGTGCCAGCAGTTTCAGCGGGGGCTACACCTTC; cdr3_aa: CASSFSGGYTF
d_call: TRBD1; j_call: TRBJ1-3; clone_size: few; v_call: TRBV7-2; cdr3_nt: TGTGCTGCCGCTTCAGGGGGTTCTAGCTCTGGAAACACCATATATTTT; cdr3_aa: CAAASGGSSSGNTIYF
d_call: .; j_call: TRBJ2-3; clone_size: .; v_call: TRBV12-3/TRBV12-4; cdr3_nt: TGTGCCAGCAGTTTCTACGGTAGGGGAGGTCGAGATACGCAGTATTTT; cdr3_aa: CASSFYGRGGRDTQYF
d_call: TRBD2; j_call: TRBJ2-7; clone_size: .; v_call: TRBV6-1; cdr3_nt: TGTGCCAGCACCAGACCCACTAGCGGGGGGTACGAGCAGTACTTC; cdr3_aa: CASTRPTSGGYEQYF
d_call: TRBD1; j_call: TRBJ1-6; clone_size: medium-sized; v_call: TRBV6-1; cdr3_nt: TGTGCCAGCACAGAAAATGGACAGGGAGGGAATTCACCCCTCCACTTT; cdr3_aa: CASTENGQGGNSPLHF
d_call: TRBD2; j_call: TRBJ2-3; clone_size: few; v_call: TRBV7-3; cdr3_nt: TGTGCCAGCAGCCCCGGGGGGGCCATCTCAGATACGCAGTATTTT; cdr3_aa: CASSPGGAISDTQYF
d_call: TRBD2; j_call: TRBJ2-3; clone_size: .; v_call: TRBV18; cdr3_nt: TGTGCCAGCTCACAAGGGACTAGCGGGGGCAGCACAGATACGCAGTATTTT; cdr3_aa: CASSQGTSGGSTDTQYF
d_call: .; j_call: TRBJ2-5; clone_size: medium-sized; v_call: TRBV12-3/TRBV12-4; cdr3_nt: TGTGCCAGCAGAAATACAGGGACCCAGTACTTC; cdr3_aa: CASRNTGTQYF
d_call: .; j_call: TRBJ2-7; clone_size: medium-sized; v_call: TRBV21-1; cdr3_nt: TGTGCCAGCACCACAATGCGGAGGGGACTCTACGAGCAGTACTTC; cdr3_aa: CASTTMRRGLYEQYF
d_call: TRBD1; j_call: TRBJ1-4; clone_size: few; v_call: TRBV6-5; cdr3_nt: TGTGCCAGCAGTTCGGGACAGGGTATAGCGTATGAAAAACTGTTTTTT; cdr3_aa: CASSSGQGIAYEKLFF
d_call: .; j_call: TRBJ2-5; clone_size: few; v_call: TRBV6-5; cdr3_nt: TGTGCCAGCAGTTACTTTTCTAGCGAAGAGACCCAGTACTTC; cdr3_aa: CASSYFSSEETQYF
d_call: TRBD1; j_call: TRBJ2-5; clone_size: medium-sized; v_call: TRBV25-1; cdr3_nt: TGTGCCAGCAGTCCAATGGGGACAGGGAAAGAGACCCAGTACTTC; cdr3_aa: CASSPMGTGKETQYF
d_call: .; j_call: TRBJ1-3; clone_size: .; v_call: TRBV15; cdr3_nt: TGTGCCACCAGCAGAGATGGCCAGGGGTCTGGAAACACCATATATTTT; cdr3_aa: CATSRDGQGSGNTIYF
d_call: .; j_call: TRBJ2-5; clone_size: few; v_call: TRBV5-1; cdr3_nt: TGCGCCAGCAGCTTGGTATCGGCAGGCCTAAACCAAGAGACCCAGTACTTC; cdr3_aa: CASSLVSAGLNQETQYF
d_call: TRBD1; j_call: TRBJ1-2; clone_size: medium-sized; v_call: TRBV5-8; cdr3_nt: TGTGCCAGCACCCCACAGGGGAGAAAGGAGTCTCACACCTTC; cdr3_aa: CASTPQGRKESHTF
d_call: .; j_call: TRBJ1-1; clone_size: .; v_call: TRBV4-1; cdr3_nt: TGCGCCAGCAGCCAATCCCAGTACTTGGGGGCTGAAGCTTTCTTT; cdr3_aa: CASSQSQYLGAEAFF
d_call: .; j_call: TRBJ1-1; clone_size: few; v_call: TRBV6-1; cdr3_nt: TGTGCCAGCAGCCCACCGGGGGGCTGGCACACTGAAGCTTTCTTT; cdr3_aa: CASSPPGGWHTEAFF
d_call: TRBD2; j_call: TRBJ2-7; clone_size: few; v_call: TRBV6-5; cdr3_nt: TGTGCCAGCAGTTACCCTAGCGGGGGTCTCTACGAGCAGTACTTC; cdr3_aa: CASSYPSGGLYEQYF
d_call: .; j_call: TRBJ2-5; clone_size: few; v_call: TRBV30; cdr3_nt: TGTGCCTGGAGTGCTGAGATAACCCAGACCCAGTACTTC; cdr3_aa: CAWSAEITQTQYF
d_call: TRBD1; j_call: TRBJ1-1; clone_size: .; v_call: TRBV12-3/TRBV12-4; cdr3_nt: TGTGCCAGCAGTCAGCGGACAGGGCGAGCTGAAGCTTTCTTT; cdr3_aa: CASSQRTGRAEAFF
d_call: TRBD1; j_call: TRBJ1-1; clone_size: medium-sized; v_call: TRBV6-5; cdr3_nt: TGTGCCAGCAGTTTGCGGACAGGGGGCGTCAACACTGAAGCTTTCTTT; cdr3_aa: CASSLRTGGVNTEAFF
d_call: .; j_call: TRBJ2-5; clone_size: .; v_call: TRBV6-5; cdr3_nt: TGTGCCAGCAGTTACCAGAGCCCTACCGGGAGAGGTGGGGAGACCCAGTACTTC; cdr3_aa: CASSYQSPTGRGGETQYF
d_call: .; j_call: TRBJ2-2; clone_size: .; v_call: TRBV3-1; cdr3_nt: TGTGCCAGCAGCCAAGGGTCCGGGGAGCTGTTTTTT; cdr3_aa: CASSQGSGELFF
d_call: TRBD2; j_call: TRBJ2-7; clone_size: .; v_call: TRBV6-1; cdr3_nt: TGTGCCAGCAGCAGAAGCGGGATCTACGAGCAGTACTTC; cdr3_aa: CASSRSGIYEQYF
d_call: .; j_call: TRBJ2-5; clone_size: .; v_call: TRBV12-2; cdr3_nt: TGTGCAAGTCGTTTAGTGACAGGGAAAGAGACCCAGTACTTC; cdr3_aa: CASRLVTGKETQYF
d_call: TRBD1; j_call: TRBJ1-5; clone_size: medium-sized; v_call: TRBV6-1; cdr3_nt: TGTGCCACTAGGACAGGGGCGGAGCAGCCCCAGCATTTT; cdr3_aa: CATRTGAEQPQHF
d_call: .; j_call: TRBJ2-5; clone_size: .; v_call: TRBV5-1; cdr3_nt: TGCGCCAGCAGCGGCGAACTACAAGAGACCCAGTACTTC; cdr3_aa: CASSGELQETQYF
d_call: .; j_call: TRBJ1-4; clone_size: few; v_call: TRBV27; cdr3_nt: TGTGCCAGCAGTTTGAGGGGAACTAATGAAAAACTGTTTTTT; cdr3_aa: CASSLRGTNEKLFF
d_call: .; j_call: TRBJ2-1; clone_size: .; v_call: TRBV11-2; cdr3_nt: TGTGCCAGCAGCTTAGGGGCGGAAAGCTCCTACAATGAGCAGTTCTTC; cdr3_aa: CASSLGAESSYNEQFF
d_call: .; j_call: TRBJ1-1; clone_size: .; v_call: TRBV19; cdr3_nt: TGTGCCAGTCCCGGTGGCATGTGGAAGGGGAACACTGAAGCTTTCTTT; cdr3_aa: CASPGGMWKGNTEAFF
d_call: .; j_call: TRBJ2-7; clone_size: .; v_call: TRBV6-5; cdr3_nt: TGTGCCAGCAGTTACTCGAACGCCGGCAGGGTCCACGAGCAGTACTTC; cdr3_aa: CASSYSNAGRVHEQYF
d_call: .; j_call: TRBJ1-1; clone_size: .; v_call: TRBV12-3/TRBV12-4; cdr3_nt: TGTGCCAGCAGTTTATGGTCCCATCTACGGTCGGGTGACACTGAAGCTTTCTTT; cdr3_aa: CASSLWSHLRSGDTEAFF
d_call: .; j_call: TRBJ1-2; clone_size: medium-sized; v_call: TRBV20-1; cdr3_nt: TGCAGTGCTAGGGGGGCGCCTAACTATGGCTACACCTTC; cdr3_aa: CSARGAPNYGYTF
d_call: TRBD1; j_call: TRBJ1-3; clone_size: large; v_call: TRBV6-1; cdr3_nt: TGTGCCAGCAGTGAAATTTCAGGGGGGACATCTGGAAACACCATATATTTT; cdr3_aa: CASSEISGGTSGNTIYF
d_call: .; j_call: TRBJ2-7; clone_size: large; v_call: TRBV6-1; cdr3_nt: TGTGCCAGCTCGGACAGTCGGGAGCAGTACTTC; cdr3_aa: CASSDSREQYF
d_call: .; j_call: TRBJ2-1; clone_size: .; v_call: TRBV20-1; cdr3_nt: TGCAGTGCTTGCCCTCAAACCTACAATGAGCAGTTCTTC; cdr3_aa: CSACPQTYNEQFF
d_call: TRBD2; j_call: TRBJ2-7; clone_size: .; v_call: TRBV3-1; cdr3_nt: TGTGCCAGCAGCCCAGCGGGGGGCGGCTACGAGCAGTACTTC; cdr3_aa: CASSPAGGGYEQYF
d_call: TRBD2; j_call: TRBJ2-3; clone_size: few; v_call: TRBV4-1; cdr3_nt: TGCGCCAGCAGCCAAGACCTAGCGGTGACAGATACGCAGTATTTT; cdr3_aa: CASSQDLAVTDTQYF